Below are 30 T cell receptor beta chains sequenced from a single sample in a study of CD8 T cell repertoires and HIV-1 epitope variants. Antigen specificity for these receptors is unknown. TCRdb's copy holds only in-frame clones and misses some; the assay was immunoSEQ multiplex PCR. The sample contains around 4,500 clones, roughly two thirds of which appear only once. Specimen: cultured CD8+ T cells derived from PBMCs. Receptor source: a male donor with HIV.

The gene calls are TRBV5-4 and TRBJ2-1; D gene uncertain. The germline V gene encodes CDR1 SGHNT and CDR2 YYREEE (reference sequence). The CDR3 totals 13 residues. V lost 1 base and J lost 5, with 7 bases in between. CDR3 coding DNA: TGTGCCAGCAGCTTGATGGTTGACAATGAGCAGTTCTTC. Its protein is CASSLMVDNEQFF.

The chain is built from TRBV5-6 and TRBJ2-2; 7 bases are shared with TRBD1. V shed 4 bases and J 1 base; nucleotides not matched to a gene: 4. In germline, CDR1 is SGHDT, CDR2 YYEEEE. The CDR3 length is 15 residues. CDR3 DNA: TGTGCCAGCAGCAGTCGACAGGGGAACACCGGGGAGCTGTTTTTT. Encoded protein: CASSSRQGNTGELFF.

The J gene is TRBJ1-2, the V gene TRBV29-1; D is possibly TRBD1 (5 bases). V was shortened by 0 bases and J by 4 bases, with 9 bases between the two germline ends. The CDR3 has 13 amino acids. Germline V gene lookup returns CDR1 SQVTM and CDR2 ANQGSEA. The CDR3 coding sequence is TGCAGCGTTGAAGAGGCGGGGACCTATGGCTACACCTTC. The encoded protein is CSVEEAGTYGYTF. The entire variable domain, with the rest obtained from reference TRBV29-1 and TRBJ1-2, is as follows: SAVISQKPSRDICQRGTSLTIQCQVDSQVTMMFWYRQQPGQSLTLIATANQGSEATYESGFVIDKFPISRPNLTFSTLTVSNMSPEDSSIYLCSVEEAGTYGYTFGSGTRLTVV.

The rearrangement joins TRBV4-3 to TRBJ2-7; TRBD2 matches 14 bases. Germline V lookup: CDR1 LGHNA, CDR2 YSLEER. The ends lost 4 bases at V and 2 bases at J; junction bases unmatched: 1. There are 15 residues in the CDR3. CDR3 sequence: CASSLGLAGAYEQYF. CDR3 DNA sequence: TGCGCCAGCAGCCTGGGACTAGCGGGGGCCTACGAGCAGTACTTC.

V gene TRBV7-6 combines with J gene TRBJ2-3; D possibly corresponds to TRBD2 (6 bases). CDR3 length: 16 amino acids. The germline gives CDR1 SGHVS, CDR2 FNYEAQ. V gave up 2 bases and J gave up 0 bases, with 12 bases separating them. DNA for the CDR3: TGTGCCAGCAGCTTAAGCGTCGGGACTAGCACAGATACGCAGTATTTT. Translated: CASSLSVGTSTDTQYF.

The CDR3 region is CASSLEARYEQYF. The CDR3 DNA reads TGCGCCAGCAGCCTTGAGGCCCGCTACGAGCAGTACTTC. This chain links TRBV4-3 with TRBJ2-7; D remains unclear. The CDR3 covers 13 residues. Germline assignment: CDR1 LGHNA and CDR2 YSLEER. The V end was cut by 4 bases, the J end by 3 bases, with 10 bases between.

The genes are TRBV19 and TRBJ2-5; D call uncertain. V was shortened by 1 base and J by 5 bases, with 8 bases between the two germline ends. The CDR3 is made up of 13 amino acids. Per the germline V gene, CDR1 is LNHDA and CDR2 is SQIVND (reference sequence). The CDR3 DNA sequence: TGTGCCAGTAGTATAGTAGCATGGGAGACCCAGTACTTC. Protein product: CASSIVAWETQYF.

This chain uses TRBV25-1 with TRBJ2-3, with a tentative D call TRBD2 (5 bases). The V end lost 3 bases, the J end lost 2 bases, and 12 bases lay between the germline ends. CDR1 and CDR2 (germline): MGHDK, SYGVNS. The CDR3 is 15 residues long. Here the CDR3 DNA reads TGTGCCAGCAGTGATCTAGCTGGAGTCACAGATACGCAGTATTTT. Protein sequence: CASSDLAGVTDTQYF. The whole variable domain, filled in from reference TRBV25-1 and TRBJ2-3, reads EADIYQTPRYLVIGTGKKITLECSQTMGHDKMYWYQQDPGMELHLIHYSYGVNSTEKGDLSSESTVSRIRTEHFPLTLESARPSHTSQYLCASSDLAGVTDTQYFGPGTRLTVL.

CDR3 amino acids: CASTMGTGILETQYF. The CDR3 bases are TGTGCCAGTACCATGGGGACAGGGATCTTGGAGACCCAGTACTTC. This chain connects TRBV19 to TRBJ2-5, with 9 positions matching TRBD1. CDR1 is LNHDA, CDR2 SQIVND, per germline (reference sequence). With V trimmed by 7 bases and J by 5 bases, 11 bases remained unmatched. This CDR3 spans 15 amino acids.

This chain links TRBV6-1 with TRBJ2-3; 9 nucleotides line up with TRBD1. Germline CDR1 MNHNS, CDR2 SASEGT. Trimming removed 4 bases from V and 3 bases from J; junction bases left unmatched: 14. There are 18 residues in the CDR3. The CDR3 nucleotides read TGTGCCAGCAGTGGAACCGGGACAGGGTCTTGGATTACAGATACGCAGTATTTT. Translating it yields CASSGTGTGSWITDTQYF.

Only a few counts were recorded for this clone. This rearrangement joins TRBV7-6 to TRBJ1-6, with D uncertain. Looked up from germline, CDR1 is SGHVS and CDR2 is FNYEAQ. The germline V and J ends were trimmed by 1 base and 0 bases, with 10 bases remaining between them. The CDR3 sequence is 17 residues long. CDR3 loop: CASSLDSLSSYNSPLHF. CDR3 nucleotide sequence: TGTGCCAGCAGCTTAGACTCCCTCAGCTCCTATAATTCACCCCTCCACTTT.

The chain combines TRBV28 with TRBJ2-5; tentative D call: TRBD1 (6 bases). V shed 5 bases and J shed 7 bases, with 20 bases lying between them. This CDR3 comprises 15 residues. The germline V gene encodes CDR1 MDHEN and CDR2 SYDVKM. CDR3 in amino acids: CASSSLPGHVGTQYF. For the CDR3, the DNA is TGTGCCAGCAGTAGCCTTCCGGGACATGTTGGGACCCAGTACTTC.

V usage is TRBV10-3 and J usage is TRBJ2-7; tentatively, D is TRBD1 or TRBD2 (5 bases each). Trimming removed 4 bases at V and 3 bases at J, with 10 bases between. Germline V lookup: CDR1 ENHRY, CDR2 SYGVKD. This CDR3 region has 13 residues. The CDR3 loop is CAISARDDYEQYF. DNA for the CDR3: TGTGCCATCAGTGCAAGGGACGACTACGAGCAGTACTTC.

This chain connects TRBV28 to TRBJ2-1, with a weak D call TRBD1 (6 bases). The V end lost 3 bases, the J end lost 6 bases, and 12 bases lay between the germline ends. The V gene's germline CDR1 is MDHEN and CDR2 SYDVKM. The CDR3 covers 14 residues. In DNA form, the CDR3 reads TGTGCCAGCAGTTTCCCAAACAGGGTCAATGAGCAGTTCTTC. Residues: CASSFPNRVNEQFF.

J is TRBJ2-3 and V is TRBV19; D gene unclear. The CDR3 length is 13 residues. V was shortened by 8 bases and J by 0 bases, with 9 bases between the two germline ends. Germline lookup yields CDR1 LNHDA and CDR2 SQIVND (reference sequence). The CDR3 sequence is CASSSFSTDTQYF. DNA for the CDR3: TGTGCCAGTTCTTCGTTTAGCACAGATACGCAGTATTTT.

In DNA, the CDR3 is TGTGCCAGCAGTGAACCCGGCGCGAACACCGGGGAGCTGTTTTTT. As protein: CASSEPGANTGELFF. The chain links TRBV6-1 to TRBJ2-2; D is ambiguous. Trimming took off 2 bases at V and 0 bases at J, with 7 bases between the two ends. CDR3 length equals 15 residues. Looked up from germline, CDR1 is MNHNS and CDR2 is SASEGT.

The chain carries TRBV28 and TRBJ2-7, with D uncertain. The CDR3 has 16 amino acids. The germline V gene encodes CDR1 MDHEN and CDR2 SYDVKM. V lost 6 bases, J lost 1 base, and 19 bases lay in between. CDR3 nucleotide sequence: TGTGCCAGCAGCCTGGGTGTTACCCAACTTTCCTACGAGCAGTACTTC. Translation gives CASSLGVTQLSYEQYF. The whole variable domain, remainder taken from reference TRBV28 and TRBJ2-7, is DVKVTQSSRYLVKRTGEKVFLECVQDMDHENMFWYRQDPGLGLRLIYFSYDVKMKEKGDIPEGYSVSREKKERFSLILESASTNQTSMYLCASSLGVTQLSYEQYFGPGTRLTVT.

The CDR3 nucleotides read TGCAGCGTTTCGGGATTCGGTTCCGAAGCTTTCTTT. Amino acid sequence: CSVSGFGSEAFF. The V and J genes are TRBV29-1 and TRBJ1-1; D not resolved. The V end was cut by 5 bases, the J end by 8 bases, with 15 bases between. CDR3 length: 12 amino acids. Germline-derived CDR1 and CDR2 are SQVTM and ANQGSEA.

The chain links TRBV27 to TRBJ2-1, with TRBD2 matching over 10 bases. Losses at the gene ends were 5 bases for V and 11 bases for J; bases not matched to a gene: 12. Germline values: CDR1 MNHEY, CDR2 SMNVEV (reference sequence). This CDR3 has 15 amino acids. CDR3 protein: CASSPPGLAMLKQFF. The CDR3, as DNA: TGTGCCAGCAGTCCACCGGGACTAGCGATGTTAAAGCAGTTCTTC.

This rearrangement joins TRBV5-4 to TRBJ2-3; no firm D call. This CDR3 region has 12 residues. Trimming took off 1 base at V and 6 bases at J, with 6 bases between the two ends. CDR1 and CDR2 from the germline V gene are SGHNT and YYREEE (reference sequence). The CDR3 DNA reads TGTGCCAGCAGCTTGCTCGCGGATACGCAGTATTTT. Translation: CASSLLADTQYF.

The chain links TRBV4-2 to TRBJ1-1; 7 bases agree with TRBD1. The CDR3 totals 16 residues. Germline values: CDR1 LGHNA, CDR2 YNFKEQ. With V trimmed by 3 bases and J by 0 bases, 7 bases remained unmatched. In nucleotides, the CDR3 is TGTGCCAGCAGCCACGGTGGACAGGTGATGAACACTGAAGCTTTCTTT. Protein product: CASSHGGQVMNTEAFF.

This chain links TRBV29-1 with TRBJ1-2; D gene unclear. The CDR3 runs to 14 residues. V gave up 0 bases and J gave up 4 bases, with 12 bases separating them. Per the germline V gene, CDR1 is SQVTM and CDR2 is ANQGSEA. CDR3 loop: CSVEDPEYSYGYTF. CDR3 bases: TGCAGCGTTGAAGATCCGGAGTATTCCTATGGCTACACCTTC.

CDR3: CASSEIGRSNTGELFF. CDR3 bases: TGTGCCAGCAGTGAGATCGGGAGATCGAACACCGGGGAGCTGTTTTTT. The V and J genes are TRBV2 and TRBJ2-2, with D possibly TRBD2 on 6 matching bases. Germline V gene lookup returns CDR1 SNHLY and CDR2 FYNNEI. Trimming took off 3 bases at V and 0 bases at J, with 11 bases between the two ends. The CDR3 has 16 amino acids.

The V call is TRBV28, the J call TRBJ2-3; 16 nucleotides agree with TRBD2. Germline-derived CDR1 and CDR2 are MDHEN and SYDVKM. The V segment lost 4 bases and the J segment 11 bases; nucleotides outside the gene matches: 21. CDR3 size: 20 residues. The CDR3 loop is CASSSPGTSGGAGQYMGQYF. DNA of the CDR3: TGTGCCAGCAGTTCCCCCGGGACTAGCGGGGGGGCCGGTCAGTACATGGGGCAGTATTTT.

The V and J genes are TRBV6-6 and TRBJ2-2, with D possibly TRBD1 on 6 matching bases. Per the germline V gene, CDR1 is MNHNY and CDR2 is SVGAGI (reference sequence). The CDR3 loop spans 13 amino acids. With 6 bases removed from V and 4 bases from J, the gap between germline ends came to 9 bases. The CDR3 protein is CASSSDSTGELFF. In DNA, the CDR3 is TGTGCCAGCAGCTCGGACAGCACCGGGGAGCTGTTTTTT.

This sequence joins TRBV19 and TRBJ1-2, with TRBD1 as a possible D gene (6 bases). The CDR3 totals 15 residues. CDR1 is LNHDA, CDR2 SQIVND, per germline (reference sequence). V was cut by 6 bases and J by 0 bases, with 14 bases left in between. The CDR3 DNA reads TGTGCCAGTAGAGGGCACAGGGAAGCTAACTATGGCTACACCTTC. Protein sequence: CASRGHREANYGYTF.

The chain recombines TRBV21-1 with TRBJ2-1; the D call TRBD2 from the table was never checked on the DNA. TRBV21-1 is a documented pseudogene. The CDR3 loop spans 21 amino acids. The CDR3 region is CASSGEPGLAGGPPSYNEQFF. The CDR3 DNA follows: TGTGCCAGCAGCGGAGAACCGGGACTAGCGGGAGGGCCCCCCTCCTACAATGAGCAGTTCTTC.

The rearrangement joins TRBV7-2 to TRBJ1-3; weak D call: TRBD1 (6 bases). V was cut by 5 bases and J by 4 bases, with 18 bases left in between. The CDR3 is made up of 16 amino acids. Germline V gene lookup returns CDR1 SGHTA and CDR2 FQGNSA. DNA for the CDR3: TGTGCCAGCAGCCCCCCCTCGGCCGGGACAGGAAACACCATATATTTT. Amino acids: CASSPPSAGTGNTIYF.

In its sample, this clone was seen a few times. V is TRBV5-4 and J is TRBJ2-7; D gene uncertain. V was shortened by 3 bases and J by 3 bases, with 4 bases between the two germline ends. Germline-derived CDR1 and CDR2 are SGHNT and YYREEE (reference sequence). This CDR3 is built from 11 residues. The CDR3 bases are TGTGCCAGCAGCTATTACTACGAGCAGTACTTC. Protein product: CASSYYYEQYF. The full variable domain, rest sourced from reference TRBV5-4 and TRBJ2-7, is ETGVTQSPTHLIKTRGQQVTLRCSSQSGHNTVSWYQQALGQGPQFIFQYYREEENGRGNFPPRFSGLQFPNYSSELNVNALELDDSALYLCASSYYYEQYFGPGTRLTVT.

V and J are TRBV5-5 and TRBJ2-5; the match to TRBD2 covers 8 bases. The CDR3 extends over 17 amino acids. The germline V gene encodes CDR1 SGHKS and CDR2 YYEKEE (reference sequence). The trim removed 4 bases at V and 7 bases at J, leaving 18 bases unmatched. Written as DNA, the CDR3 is TGTGCCAGCAGCGGGGCCAGCGGGGGCGTAGGACTGGGGACCCAGTACTTC. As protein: CASSGASGGVGLGTQYF.